A selection of T cell receptor beta chains follows, all from one sample in a study of spatial heterogeneity in lung cancer. One entry per CDR3 protein results from TCRdb running MiXCR on the 5' RACE reads. This sample has 25,000 or so distinct CDR3 sequences, with 4.5% to 7.5% found just once. Source: PBMCs, taken at follow-up. The origin of the receptors is a male donor with early-stage non-small cell lung cancer. Each CDR3 is given with its conserved first and last residue. D genes are given only for firm matches. Clone sizes are given selectively: once, few, many, or a class where the clone is expanded.

cdr3_nt,cdr3_aa,clone_size,v_call,d_call,j_call
TGTGCCAGTAGGACCTTATTGGGCGGGAGACCGTACAATGAGCAGTTCTTC,CASRTLLGGRPYNEQFF,few,TRBV19,TRBD2,TRBJ2-1
TGCGCCAGCAGTGAACCGGGCCCGGGGAAACTGTTTTTT,CASSEPGPGKLFF,many,TRBV10-2,-,TRBJ1-4
TGTGCCAGCAGCCCAGAGCCCTTCTCTGGGGCCAACGTCCTGACTTTC,CASSPEPFSGANVLTF,-,TRBV7-3,-,TRBJ2-6
TGCGCCAGCAGGACTGGGACAGGGCACAACTATGGCTACACCTTC,CASRTGTGHNYGYTF,many,TRBV5-1,TRBD1,TRBJ1-2
TGTGCCAGCAGTTACCGTCCCAGGGGGACCGGGGAGCTGTTTTTT,CASSYRPRGTGELFF,many,TRBV6-5,TRBD1,TRBJ2-2
TGTGCCAGCAGTAGGGGGCGGACACCTACTATTTCTGGGGCCAACGTCCTGACTTTC,CASSRGRTPTISGANVLTF,many,TRBV21-1,-,TRBJ2-6
TGTGCCAGCAGCTGGGGCCCAAGAAAGGGCCCCCTCCTGAACACTGAAGCTTTCTTT,CASSWGPRKGPLLNTEAFF,few,TRBV6-5,-,TRBJ1-1
TGTGCCAGCTCCCAAGAGGGCCGCGAGCAGTACTTC,CASSQEGREQYF,many,TRBV18,-,TRBJ2-7
TGTGCCAGCAGTGAAAGGGACAGTCGGAAGTTCTTC,CASSERDSRKFF,many,TRBV6-1,TRBD1,TRBJ2-1
TGTGCCAGCAGTGACTCACAGGGGCTGAACACTGAAGCTTTCTTT,CASSDSQGLNTEAFF,few,TRBV6-5,TRBD1,TRBJ1-1
TGTGCCAGCAGCGTAGCAGTAGCGGGAGTAGGCTCCGGGGAGCTGTTTTTT,CASSVAVAGVGSGELFF,few,TRBV9,TRBD2,TRBJ2-2
TGTGCCACCAGCGGCGACAGGGACGACGAGCAGTACTTC,CATSGDRDDEQYF,few,TRBV15,TRBD1,TRBJ2-7
TGTGCCAGCTCACCGTTGGAGGCAGGCACTGCCATGCCTGAAGCTTTCTTT,CASSPLEAGTAMPEAFF,many,TRBV18,-,TRBJ1-1
TGTGCCAGCAGTGCTTCAGCTGGAAACACCATATATTTT,CASSASAGNTIYF,-,TRBV2,-,TRBJ1-3
TGTGCCAGCAGCTTAACAAACAATGAGCAGTTCTTC,CASSLTNNEQFF,many,TRBV7-2,-,TRBJ2-1
TGTGCCAGCAGTTACGGGGACATGAACACTGAAGCTTTCTTT,CASSYGDMNTEAFF,few,TRBV6-6,-,TRBJ1-1
TGTGCCAGCTCACGGGACAGTAACTATGGCTACACCTTC,CASSRDSNYGYTF,-,TRBV18,TRBD1,TRBJ1-2
TGTGCCAGCAGGGATAGGTACGAGCAGTACTTC,CASRDRYEQYF,few,TRBV25-1,-,TRBJ2-7
TGCAGCGTTGATCGGGACAGGGGAGGGACTGAAGCTTTCTTT,CSVDRDRGGTEAFF,few,TRBV29-1,TRBD1,TRBJ1-1
TGTGCCAGCAGCTGGGACATTTACACAGATACGCAGTATTTT,CASSWDIYTDTQYF,many,TRBV7-9,-,TRBJ2-3
TGTGCCTGGAGGTGGGGCCGATTATCCTCTGGAAACACCATATATTTT,CAWRWGRLSSGNTIYF,-,TRBV30,-,TRBJ1-3
TGCGCCAGCAGCCAAGATAACCACCTCAATGAGCAGTTCTTC,CASSQDNHLNEQFF,many,TRBV4-3,-,TRBJ2-1
TGTGCCAGCAGCCAACGGACTCGCCGAGAGACCCAGTACTTC,CASSQRTRRETQYF,few,TRBV7-2,-,TRBJ2-5
TGTGCCTGGAGTGTTGCCGGGCCTTATTCACCCCTCCACTTT,CAWSVAGPYSPLHF,many,TRBV30,-,TRBJ1-6
TGTGCCAGTAGTTCCCGTTGGGGACTAGCGGGTTCTAGCTCCTACAATGAGCAGTTCTTC,CASSSRWGLAGSSSYNEQFF,many,TRBV19,TRBD2,TRBJ2-1
TGTGCCAGTAGTACCCTAGCGGGGGGCCGGAATGAGCAGTTCTTC,CASSTLAGGRNEQFF,few,TRBV19,TRBD2,TRBJ2-1
TGTGCCAGCAGCCAAGGTGACAGCTTCAATCAGCCCCAGCATTTT,CASSQGDSFNQPQHF,few,TRBV4-2,-,TRBJ1-5
TGTGCCAGCAGCCCACAGACCTATAATTCACCCCTCCACTTT,CASSPQTYNSPLHF,many,TRBV14,-,TRBJ1-6
TGTGCCAGCAGCTTAGCGAGTTGGGGAAAAAGCAATGAGCAGTTCTTC,CASSLASWGKSNEQFF,many,TRBV7-9,-,TRBJ2-1
TGTGCCATCAGTGAGTCGACCGTCCGAGATACGCAGTATTTT,CAISESTVRDTQYF,many,TRBV10-3,-,TRBJ2-3
TGTGCCACCAGTGAATCGGCGCTCTCTGGAAACACCATATATTTT,CATSESALSGNTIYF,many,TRBV24-1,-,TRBJ1-3